The subject of this entry is one TCR beta chain. The sample comes from a study of technical replicates of blood from a few donors. With V trimmed by 3 bases and J by 1 base, 3 bases remained unmatched. The germline V gene encodes CDR1 SGHNT and CDR2 YYREEE (reference sequence). The length of the CDR3 is 15 residues. Assay: immunoSEQ multiplex PCR; the TCRdb copy retains only in-frame clones and omits some. The sample shows about 49,000 clones, 92% of them seen only once. Sequencing was carried out using PBMCs. The chain couples TRBV5-4 to TRBJ2-5; 10 bases are a match to TRBD2. This receptor was obtained from a human donor in good health. Some clones in this sample may be carry-over from other donors' samples. The CDR3 loop reads CASSSRTSGQETQYF. The CDR3 nucleotides are TGTGCCAGCAGCTCTCGGACTAGCGGCCAAGAGACCCAGTACTTC.